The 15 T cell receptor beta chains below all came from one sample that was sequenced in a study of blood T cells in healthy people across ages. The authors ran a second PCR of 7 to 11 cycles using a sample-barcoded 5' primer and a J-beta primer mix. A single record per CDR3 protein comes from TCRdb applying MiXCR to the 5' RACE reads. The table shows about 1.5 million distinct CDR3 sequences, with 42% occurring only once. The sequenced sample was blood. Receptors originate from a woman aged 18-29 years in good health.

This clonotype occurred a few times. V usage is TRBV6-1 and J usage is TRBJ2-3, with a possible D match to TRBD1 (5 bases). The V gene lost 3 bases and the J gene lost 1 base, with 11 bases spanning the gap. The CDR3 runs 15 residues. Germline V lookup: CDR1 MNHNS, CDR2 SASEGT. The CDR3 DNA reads TGTGCCAGCAGTGACGGCGGACACCGCACAGATACGCAGTATTTT. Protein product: CASSDGGHRTDTQYF.

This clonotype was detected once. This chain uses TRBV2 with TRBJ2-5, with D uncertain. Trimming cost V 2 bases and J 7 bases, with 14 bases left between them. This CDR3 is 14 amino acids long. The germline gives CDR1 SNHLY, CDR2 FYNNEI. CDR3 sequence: CASSEWKPVATQYF. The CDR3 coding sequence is TGTGCCAGCAGTGAATGGAAGCCTGTTGCGACCCAGTACTTC.

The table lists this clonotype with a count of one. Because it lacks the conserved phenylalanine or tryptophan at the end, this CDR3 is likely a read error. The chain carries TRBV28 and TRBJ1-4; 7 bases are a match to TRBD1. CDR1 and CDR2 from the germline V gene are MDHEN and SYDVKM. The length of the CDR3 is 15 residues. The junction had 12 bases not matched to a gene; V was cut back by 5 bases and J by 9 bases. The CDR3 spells CASSGGGTELKKLFL. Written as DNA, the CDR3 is TGTGCCAGCAGTGGCGGCGGGACAGAACTAAAAAAACTGTTTCTT.

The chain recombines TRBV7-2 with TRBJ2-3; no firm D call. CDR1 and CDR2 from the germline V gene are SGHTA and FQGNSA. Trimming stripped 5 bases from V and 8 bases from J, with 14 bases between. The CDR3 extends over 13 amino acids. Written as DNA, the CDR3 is TGTGCCAGCAGCCCAAACGGGCCCCCTACGCAGTATTTT. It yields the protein CASSPNGPPTQYF.

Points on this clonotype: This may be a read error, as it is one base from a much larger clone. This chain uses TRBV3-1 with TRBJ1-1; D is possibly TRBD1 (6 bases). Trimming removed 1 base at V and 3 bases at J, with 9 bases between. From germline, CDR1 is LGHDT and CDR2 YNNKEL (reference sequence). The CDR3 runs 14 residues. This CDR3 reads CASSQGQADTEAFF. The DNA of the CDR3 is TGTGCCAGCAGCCAAGGACAGGCGGACACTGAAGCTTTCTTT.

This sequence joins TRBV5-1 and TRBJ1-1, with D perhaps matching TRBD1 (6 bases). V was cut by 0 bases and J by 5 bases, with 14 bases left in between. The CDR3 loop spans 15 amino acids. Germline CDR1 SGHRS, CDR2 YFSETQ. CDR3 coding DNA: TGCGCCAGCAGCTTGGTCGGGGGCTCGGGGACTGAAGCTTTCTTT. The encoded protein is CASSLVGGSGTEAFF.

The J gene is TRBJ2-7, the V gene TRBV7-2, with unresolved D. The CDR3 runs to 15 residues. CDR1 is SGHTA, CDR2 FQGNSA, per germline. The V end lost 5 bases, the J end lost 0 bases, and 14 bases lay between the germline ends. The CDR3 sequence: CASSPTDLDSYEQYF. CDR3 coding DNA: TGTGCCAGCAGCCCCACAGACCTAGACTCCTACGAGCAGTACTTC.

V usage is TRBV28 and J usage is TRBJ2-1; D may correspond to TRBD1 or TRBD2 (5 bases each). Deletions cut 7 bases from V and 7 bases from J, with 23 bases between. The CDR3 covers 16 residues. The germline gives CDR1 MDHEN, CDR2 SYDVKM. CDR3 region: CASNFPFGGRENEQFF. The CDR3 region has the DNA TGTGCCAGCAATTTCCCCTTTGGGGGACGTGAGAATGAGCAGTTCTTC.

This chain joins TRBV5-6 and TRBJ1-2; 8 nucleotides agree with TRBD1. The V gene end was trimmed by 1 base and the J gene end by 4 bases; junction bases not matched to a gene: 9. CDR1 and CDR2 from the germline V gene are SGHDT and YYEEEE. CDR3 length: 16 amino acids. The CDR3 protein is CASSLPGRGLVYGYTF. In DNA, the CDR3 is TGTGCCAGCAGCTTGCCGGGCAGGGGGCTTGTCTATGGCTACACCTTC.

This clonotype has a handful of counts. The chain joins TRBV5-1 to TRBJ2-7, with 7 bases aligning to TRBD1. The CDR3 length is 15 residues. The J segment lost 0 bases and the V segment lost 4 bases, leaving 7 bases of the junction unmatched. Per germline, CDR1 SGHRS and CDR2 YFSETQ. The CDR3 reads CASSLRQGYSYEQYF. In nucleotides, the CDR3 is TGCGCCAGCAGCCTGCGACAGGGTTACTCCTACGAGCAGTACTTC.

CDR3: CASASGSGDNEQYF. The CDR3 region has the DNA TGTGCCAGCGCTAGCGGGAGTGGCGACAATGAGCAGTACTTC. This chain connects TRBV7-2 to TRBJ2-1; 10 positions agree with TRBD2. The J call may not be correct, given that the DNA end is closer to TRBJ2-7. CDR1 and CDR2 from the germline V gene are SGHTA and FQGNSA. The CDR3 spans 14 residues.

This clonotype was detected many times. DNA of the CDR3: TGTGCCAGCAGCCGGACTAGCGGGGACTCCTACGAGCAGTACTTC. It is translated as CASSRTSGDSYEQYF. The chain couples TRBV12-3 or TRBV12-4 to TRBJ2-7; 12 positions match TRBD2. V was clipped by 6 bases and J by 0 bases; unmatched bases: 3. This CDR3 has 15 residues.

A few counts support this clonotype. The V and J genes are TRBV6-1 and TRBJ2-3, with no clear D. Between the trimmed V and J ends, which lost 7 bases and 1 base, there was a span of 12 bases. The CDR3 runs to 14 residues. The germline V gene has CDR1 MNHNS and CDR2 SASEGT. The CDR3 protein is CASTLGAGTDTQYF. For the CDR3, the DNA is TGTGCCAGCACTCTCGGAGCTGGCACAGATACGCAGTATTTT.

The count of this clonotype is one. CDR3 coding DNA: TGTGCCAGCAGCTTAGAGGCCGTGGCTAGGGGAGATACGCAGTATTTT. Protein: CASSLEAVARGDTQYF. The V call is TRBV7-2, the J call TRBJ2-3, with a tentative D call TRBD1 (5 bases). V was pared by 1 base and J by 5 bases, with 16 bases between. The germline CDR1 and CDR2 sequences are SGHTA and FQGNSA. There are 16 residues in the CDR3.

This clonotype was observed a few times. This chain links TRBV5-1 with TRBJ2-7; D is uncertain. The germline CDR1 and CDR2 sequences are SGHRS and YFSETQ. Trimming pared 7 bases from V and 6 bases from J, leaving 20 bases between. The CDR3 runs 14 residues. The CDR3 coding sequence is TGCGCCAGCCGACTCCAGGACGGTCCCTGCGAGCAGTACTTC. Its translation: CASRLQDGPCEQYF.